The 9 T cell receptor beta chains below were found in one sample sequenced in a study of a mutant IDH1 vaccine in newly diagnosed glioma. Their cognate antigens are unknown. Time point: week 23, last vaccination. Each vaccine dose was 300 ug of mutant IDH1 20-mer peptide, with topical imiquimod. Assay: immunoSEQ multiplex PCR; the TCRdb copy retains only in-frame clones and omits some. Of over 50,000 clones listed, 84% were seen once; the top ten hold less than 15%. Here the sequenced sample was PBMCs, taken from a glioma patient whose treatment included an IDH1 peptide vaccine. The receptors derive from a man aged 18-30 years with glioma.

In this sample, this clone turned up once. The CDR3 spells CASSGRDRGGNEQFF. The CDR3 nucleotides are TGTGCCAGCAGTGGCCGGGACAGGGGAGGCAATGAGCAGTTCTTC. The chain carries TRBV6-1 and TRBJ2-1, with 10 bases aligning to TRBD1. CDR3 length: 15 amino acids. V lost 4 bases to trimming and J lost 6 bases; unmatched junction nucleotides: 6. The germline V gene encodes CDR1 MNHNS and CDR2 SASEGT.

The chain combines TRBV12-5 with TRBJ1-1; 8 nucleotides line up with TRBD1. Trimming at V came to 2 bases and at J to 10 bases, leaving 6 bases not matched to a gene. The CDR3 sequence is 13 residues long. Germline V lookup: CDR1 LGHNT, CDR2 FRNRAP. The DNA of the CDR3 is TGTGCTAGTGGTTTGCATACAGGGGGGGTAGCTTTCTTT. Encoded protein: CASGLHTGGVAFF.

V is TRBV30 and J is TRBJ1-1; D possibly corresponds to TRBD1 (6 bases). In germline, CDR1 is GTSNPN, CDR2 SVGIG (reference sequence). Trimming shortened V by 5 bases and J by 5 bases, and 15 bases separated the two germline ends. CDR3 size: 13 residues. CDR3 DNA sequence: TGTGCCTGGGGCGCAGGGGTTCGAACTGAAGCTTTCTTT. Translated, it gives CAWGAGVRTEAFF.

This clone came up once. The chain couples TRBV18 to TRBJ1-1, with D tentatively TRBD1 (5 bases). V lost 2 bases, J lost 1 base, and 8 bases lay in between. This CDR3 is 14 amino acids long. Germline V lookup: CDR1 KGHSH, CDR2 LQKENI. The CDR3 spells CASSPETANTEAFF. In DNA form, the CDR3 reads TGTGCCAGCTCACCAGAGACAGCGAACACTGAAGCTTTCTTT. The full variable domain, completed using reference TRBV18 and TRBJ1-1, is NAGVMQNPRHLVRRRGQEARLRCSPMKGHSHVYWYRQLPEEGLKFMVYLQKENIIDESGMPKERFSAEFPKEGPSILRIQQVVRGDSAAYFCASSPETANTEAFFGQGTRLTVV.

The rearrangement uses TRBV6-4 and TRBJ2-3; tentatively, D is TRBD1 (5 bases). Trimming took 5 bases from V and 6 from J, leaving 15 bases between them. The V gene's germline CDR1 is MRHNA and CDR2 SNTAGT. The CDR3 runs 14 residues. CDR3 loop: CASSPQGEADTQYF. CDR3 DNA sequence: TGTGCCAGCAGTCCGCAAGGGGAAGCCGATACGCAGTATTTT.

The chain recombines TRBV7-9 with TRBJ2-7, with TRBD2 as a possible D gene (5 bases). This CDR3 is built from 14 residues. Per the germline V gene, CDR1 is SEHNR and CDR2 is FQNEAQ (reference sequence). Trimming took off 1 base at V and 0 bases at J, with 7 bases between the two ends. The CDR3 coding sequence is TGTGCCAGCAGCTTAGTGGGGAGCTCCTACGAGCAGTACTTC. Protein: CASSLVGSSYEQYF.

This sequence joins TRBV30 and TRBJ1-2; 10 nucleotides match TRBD1. The J segment lost 5 bases and the V segment lost 4 bases, leaving 4 bases of the junction unmatched. Germline lookup yields CDR1 GTSNPN and CDR2 SVGIG (reference sequence). The CDR3 totals 13 residues. DNA of the CDR3: TGTGCCTGGATGACAGGGGGCCGGTATGGCTACACCTTC. It is translated as CAWMTGGRYGYTF.

V usage is TRBV6-5 and J usage is TRBJ1-2; 7 bases fit TRBD1. Germline V gene lookup returns CDR1 MNHEY and CDR2 SVGAGI. CDR3 length equals 15 residues. Unmatched junction bases numbered 4, after V lost 3 bases and J lost 0 bases. The CDR3 DNA is TGTGCCAGCAGTTATTACCAGGGGGCTAACTATGGCTACACCTTC. This translates into CASSYYQGANYGYTF.

This sequence joins TRBV19 and TRBJ1-3; no reliable D call. This CDR3 comprises 14 residues. Trimming removed 7 bases from V and 3 bases from J, with 13 bases in between. Germline CDR1 is LNHDA and CDR2 is SQIVND (reference sequence). CDR3 nucleotide sequence: TGTGCCAGTACGGCACGGTTCGTTGGAAACACCATATATTTT. Amino acid sequence: CASTARFVGNTIYF.